Described below is a single T cell receptor beta chain sequence and its context. The assay was immunoSEQ multiplex PCR, and TCRdb's table has in-frame clones only and misses some. The data hold some 120,000 clones, with around 89% observed a single time. This record comes from a study of blood T cell repertoires in COVID-19. Looking at the study overall: Acute and convalescent COVID-19 specimens originated in the United States, Italy and Spain. In each case, the material was cDNA or gDNA derived from T cells, B-cell-depleted T cells, or PBMCs.

This CDR3 region has 15 residues. V lost 4 bases and J lost 6; bases outside the gene matches: 10. Germline CDR1 and CDR2: SGHDN and FVKESK. This chain joins TRBV14 and TRBJ1-2, with 8 bases identical to TRBD1. The source material was peripheral blood. The clonotype comes from a man between 65 and 85 years old with active or convalescent COVID-19. CDR3 loop: CASSLLDRARDGYTF. DNA for the CDR3: TGTGCCAGCAGCCTGCTGGACAGGGCAAGGGATGGCTACACCTTC.